The present T cell receptor beta chain was sequenced within a study of stem cell transplantation in POMP-related autoinflammatory disease. This CDR3 spans 15 amino acids. The germline V gene has CDR1 KGHSH and CDR2 LQKENI. J gave up 10 bases and V 0 bases, and 9 bases lay outside the gene matches. Assay: immunoSEQ multiplex PCR; the TCRdb copy retains only in-frame clones and omits some. The data show roughly 6,400 clones, 80% to 85% seen once. This clone was found once. The sample taken for sequencing was a CXCR5-defined cell subset from PBMCs. J is TRBJ2-3 and V is TRBV18; 8 bases are shared with TRBD2. This clonotype originated in a human donor in good health. CDR3 DNA: TGTGCCAGCTCACCACCCGCGGGGGGACCCGGGCCGCAGTATTTT. It encodes CASSPPAGGPGPQYF.